This T cell receptor beta chain was identified in a study of identical twins. The germline gives CDR1 SGHRS, CDR2 YFSETQ. J was trimmed by 3 bases and V by 0 bases; bases with no gene match: 9. CDR3 length equals 18 residues. TCRdb recomputed calls from the 5' RACE reads with MiXCR, one row per CDR3 protein. This sample has 450,000 or so distinct CDR3 sequences, with approximately 25% found just once. These data also featured in a second study, about T cells expressing NK-cell markers. That paper adds: All TCR beta repertoires analysed originated from sorted CD3+CD56+NKG2C+, CD3+CD56+NKG2C- and CD3+CD56-NKG2C+ T cells. Most of the eight sequenced donors tested HCMV-seropositive; one tested seronegative. Several donors likewise had their CD3+CD56-NKG2C+ fraction led by these clonotypes.

The receptor's source is a woman under 30 in good health. The rearrangement joins TRBV5-1 to TRBJ2-5; 12 bases agree with TRBD2. The sample taken for sequencing was CD4+ T cells sorted from blood. The CDR3 spells CASSLAGLAGSWEETQYF. DNA of the CDR3: TGCGCCAGCAGCTTGGCCGGACTAGCGGGATCTTGGGAAGAGACCCAGTACTTC.